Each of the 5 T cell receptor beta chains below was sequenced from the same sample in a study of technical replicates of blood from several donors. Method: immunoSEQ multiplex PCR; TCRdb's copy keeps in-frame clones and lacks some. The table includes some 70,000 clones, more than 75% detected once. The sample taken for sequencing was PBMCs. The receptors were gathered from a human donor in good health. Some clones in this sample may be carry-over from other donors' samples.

The CDR3 region has the DNA TGTGCCAGCAGTGACCGGGACAGAAACTACGAGCAGTACTTC. Translating gives CASSDRDRNYEQYF. The gene calls are TRBV6-5 and TRBJ2-7, with 7 bases fitting TRBD1. After removal of 5 bases from V and 3 bases from J, the junction contained 7 bases not matched to a gene. The germline CDR1 and CDR2 sequences are MNHEY and SVGAGI. This CDR3 comprises 14 residues.

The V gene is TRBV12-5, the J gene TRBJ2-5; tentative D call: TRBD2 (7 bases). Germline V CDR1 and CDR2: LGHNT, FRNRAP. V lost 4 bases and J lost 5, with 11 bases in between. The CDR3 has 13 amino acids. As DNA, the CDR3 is TGTGCTAGTGGTTCGGGGGGCGTGGAGACCCAGTACTTC. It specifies CASGSGGVETQYF.

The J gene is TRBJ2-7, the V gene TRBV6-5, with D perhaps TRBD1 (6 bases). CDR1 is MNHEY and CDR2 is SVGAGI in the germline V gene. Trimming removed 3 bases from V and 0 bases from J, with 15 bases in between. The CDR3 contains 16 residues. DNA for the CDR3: TGTGCCAGCAGTTATTGGGACACCACGGACTCCTACGAGCAGTACTTC. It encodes CASSYWDTTDSYEQYF.

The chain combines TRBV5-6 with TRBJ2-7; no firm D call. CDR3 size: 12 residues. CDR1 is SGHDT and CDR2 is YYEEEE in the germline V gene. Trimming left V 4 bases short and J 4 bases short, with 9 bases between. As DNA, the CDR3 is TGTGCCAGCAGCATCAGATCTTACGAGCAGTACTTC. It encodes CASSIRSYEQYF.

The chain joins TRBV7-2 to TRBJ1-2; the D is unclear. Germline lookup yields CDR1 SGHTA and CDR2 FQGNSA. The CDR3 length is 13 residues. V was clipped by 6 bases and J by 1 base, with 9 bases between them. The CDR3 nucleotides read TGTGCCAGCAGGCCCGATAGTAACTATGGCTACACCTTC. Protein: CASRPDSNYGYTF.